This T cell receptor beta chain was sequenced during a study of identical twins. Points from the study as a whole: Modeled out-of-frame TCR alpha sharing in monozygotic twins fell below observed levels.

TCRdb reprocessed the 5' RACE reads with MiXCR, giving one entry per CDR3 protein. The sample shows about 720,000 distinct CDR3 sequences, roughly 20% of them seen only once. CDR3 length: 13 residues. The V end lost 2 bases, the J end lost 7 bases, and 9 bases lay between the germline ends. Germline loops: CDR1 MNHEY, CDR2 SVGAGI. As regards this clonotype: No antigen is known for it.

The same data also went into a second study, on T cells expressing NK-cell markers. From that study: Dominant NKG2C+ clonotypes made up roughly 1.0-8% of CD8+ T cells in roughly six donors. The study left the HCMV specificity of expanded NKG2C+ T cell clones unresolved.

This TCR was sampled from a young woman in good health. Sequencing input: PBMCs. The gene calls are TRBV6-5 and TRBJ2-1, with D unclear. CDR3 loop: CASSYGVRNEQFF. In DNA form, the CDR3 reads TGTGCCAGCAGTTACGGGGTTAGGAATGAGCAGTTCTTC.